The source of this TCR beta chain is a study of OX40 agonist ivuxolimab in advanced cancers. Study context: Among those enrolled, mean age was about 60 years (range roughly 23 to 90) and approximately 80% were male.

Produced via immunoSEQ multiplex PCR; TCRdb's table is partial and in-frame only. The sample includes tens of thousands of clones, about 92% of them seen just once. With 0 bases removed from V and 5 bases from J, the gap between germline ends came to 9 bases. The germline gives CDR1 SGDLS, CDR2 YYNGEE. This CDR3 comprises 14 residues. The receptor was derived from an adult with an advanced solid tumor such as melanoma, head and neck, liver or kidney cancer. V usage is TRBV9 and J usage is TRBJ1-5; tentative D call: TRBD1 (5 bases). The sample was CD4+ or CD8+ T cells sorted from blood, taken in a trial of the OX40 agonist ivuxolimab. CDR3 DNA: TGTGCCAGCAGCGTAGGGGACGCCCATCAGCCCCAGCATTTT. It codes for CASSVGDAHQPQHF.